This TCR beta chain was captured in a study of T cell repertoires in cytomegalovirus infection. Turning to the study itself: Public TCR beta signatures indicated both CMV infection and matching HLA type.

TCRdb analysed the reads with MiXCR anew, one entry per CDR3 protein. This sample yields approximately 1,000,000 distinct CDR3 sequences, of which approximately 32% are seen a single time; roughly 13% belongs to the top ten. This clonotype has more than one count but fewer than ten. Its antigen is undetermined. This material consisted of cultured CD8+ T cells from PBMCs, taken from culture after CMV antigen stimulation. The source is a human donor in good health (CMV status not recorded). Some clones in this sample may be carry-over from other donors' samples.

CDR3 DNA sequence: TGTGCCAGCAGCTTACAGGGGACAGGGGGCTATCAGCCCCAGCATTTT. Translated, it gives CASSLQGTGGYQPQHF. The chain links TRBV7-8 to TRBJ1-5, with TRBD1 matching 12 bases. Germline values: CDR1 SGHVS, CDR2 FQNEAQ. There are 16 residues in the CDR3. V gave up 2 bases and J gave up 5 bases; unmatched junction bases: 4.